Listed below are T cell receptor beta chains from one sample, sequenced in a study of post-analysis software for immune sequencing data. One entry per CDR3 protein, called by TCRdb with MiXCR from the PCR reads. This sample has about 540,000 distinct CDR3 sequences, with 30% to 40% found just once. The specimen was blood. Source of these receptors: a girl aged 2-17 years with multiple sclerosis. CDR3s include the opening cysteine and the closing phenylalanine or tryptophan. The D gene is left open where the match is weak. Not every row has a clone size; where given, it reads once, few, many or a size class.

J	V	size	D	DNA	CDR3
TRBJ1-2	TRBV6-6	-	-	TGTGCCAGCAGTTACGCAGGTGGCAGAAGTTCCTACACCTTC	CASSYAGGRSSYTF
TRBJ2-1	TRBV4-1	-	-	TGCGCCAGCAGCCAAGCGATCTACGCAGGGAATGAGCAGTTCTTC	CASSQAIYAGNEQFF
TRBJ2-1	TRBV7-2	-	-	TGTGCCAGCAGCCCCACCCATCCCAATGAGCAGTTCTTC	CASSPTHPNEQFF
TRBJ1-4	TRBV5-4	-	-	TGTGCCAGCAGCGCCGACGTGGGGGATGAAAAACTGTTTTTT	CASSADVGDEKLFF
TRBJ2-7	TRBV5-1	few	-	TGCGCCAGCAGCTTGGCTGGCAGGGTATCTCTCTACGAGCAGTACTTC	CASSLAGRVSLYEQYF
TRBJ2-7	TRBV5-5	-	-	TGTGCCAGCAGCGTGGACCCGGATACAGGATTTTACGAGCAGTACTTC	CASSVDPDTGFYEQYF
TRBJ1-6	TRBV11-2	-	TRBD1	TGTGCCAGCAGCTCCTACAGGGGAAATAATTCACCCCTCCACTTT	CASSSYRGNNSPLHF
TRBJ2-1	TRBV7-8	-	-	TGTGCCAGCAGGCGAATTTTGGGGTACCCGGTAGGCAATGAGCAGTTCTTC	CASRRILGYPVGNEQFF
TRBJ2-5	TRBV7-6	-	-	TGTGCCAGCAGCTTAGTTCCTAGCGTCGTTTCCTTAGAGACCCAGTACTTC	CASSLVPSVVSLETQYF
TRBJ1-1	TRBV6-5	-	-	TGTGCCAGCAGTCACGGGGGAAACACTGAAGCTTTCTTT	CASSHGGNTEAFF
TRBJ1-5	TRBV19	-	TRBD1	TGTGCCAGTAGTATAGTGACAGGGTGGAATCAGCCCCAGCATTTT	CASSIVTGWNQPQHF
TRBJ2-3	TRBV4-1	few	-	TGCGCCAGCAGCCAAGATCAGAGCACAGATACGCAGTATTTT	CASSQDQSTDTQYF
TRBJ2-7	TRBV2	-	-	TGTGCCAGCAGTCCTCAGCGGGTGGGCTCCTACGAGCAGTACTTC	CASSPQRVGSYEQYF
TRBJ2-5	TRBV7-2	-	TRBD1	TGTGCCAGCAGCTTAGTTGGACAGGGCAGGGAGACCCAGTACTTC	CASSLVGQGRETQYF
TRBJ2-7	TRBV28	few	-	TGTGCCAGCAGTTCCCCGGACAGTTCCTACGAGCAGTACTTC	CASSSPDSSYEQYF
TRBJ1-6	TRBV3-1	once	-	TGTGCCAGCAGCCAAGGCGCAGGGCGGAATTCACCCCCCCACTTT	CASSQGAGRNSPPHF
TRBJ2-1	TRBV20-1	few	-	TGCAGTGCTAGAGATACCGCGGAGTACAATGAGCAGTTCTTC	CSARDTAEYNEQFF
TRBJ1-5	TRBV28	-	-	TGTGCCAGCAGTCCCGACTGGAGTCGGCCCCAGCATTTT	CASSPDWSRPQHF
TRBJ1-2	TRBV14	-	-	TGTGCCAGCAGCCAAGGGACTGCTTCCTATGGCTACACCTTC	CASSQGTASYGYTF
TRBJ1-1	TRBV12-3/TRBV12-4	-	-	TGTGCCAGCAGTTTAGATTCAGGGCAGACTGAAGCTTTCTTT	CASSLDSGQTEAFF
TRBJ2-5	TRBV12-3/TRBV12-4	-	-	TGTCCCAGCAGTAACCGGAGGGCCGTTCAAGAGACCCAGTACTTC	CPSSNRRAVQETQYF
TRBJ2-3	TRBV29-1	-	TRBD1	TGCAGCGTTGAACCGCGAGACAGGGGAACAGATACGCAGTATTTT	CSVEPRDRGTDTQYF
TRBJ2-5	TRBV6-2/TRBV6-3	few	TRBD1	TGTGCCAGCCGACGGACAGGGGGTGAAGAGACCCAGTACTTC	CASRRTGGEETQYF
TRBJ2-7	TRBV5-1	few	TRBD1	TGCGCCAGCAGCTTTACGGTTAACGAAGGACAGGGGTACGAGCAGTACTTC	CASSFTVNEGQGYEQYF
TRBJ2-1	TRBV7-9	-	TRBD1	TGTGCCAGCAGCCCGCTACCGGGGACAGGGGGCTATGAGCAGTTCTTC	CASSPLPGTGGYEQFF
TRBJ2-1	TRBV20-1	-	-	TGCAGTGCTAGTGCAGGGAACTATCGGAATGAGCAGTTCTTC	CSASAGNYRNEQFF
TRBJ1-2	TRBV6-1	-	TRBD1	TGTGCCAGCAGTGACCCGGAGGGGACAGGGGCGAGTGGCTACACCTTC	CASSDPEGTGASGYTF
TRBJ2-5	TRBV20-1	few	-	TGCAGTGGTCAAGAGGGCGGGGCTGCACAAGAGACCCAGTACTTC	CSGQEGGAAQETQYF
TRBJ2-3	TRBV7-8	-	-	TGTGCCAGCAGCTTAGTGGGAATTCCAGATACGCAGTATTTT	CASSLVGIPDTQYF
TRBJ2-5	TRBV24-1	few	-	TGTGCCACCAGCCAAGGCAGGGATAATAACCAAGAGACCCAGTACTTC	CATSQGRDNNQETQYF
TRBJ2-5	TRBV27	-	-	TGTGCCAGCGCGGACGGAAGGGGGCGGGAGCAAGAGACCCAGTACTTC	CASADGRGREQETQYF
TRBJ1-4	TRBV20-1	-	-	TGCAGTGCTAGAGTCGCTGGGGGGACGGAGGAAAAACTGTTTTTT	CSARVAGGTEEKLFF
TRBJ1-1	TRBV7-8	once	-	TGTGCCAGCAGCTTATTACTGGCGGGGAACACTGAAGCTTTCTTT	CASSLLLAGNTEAFF
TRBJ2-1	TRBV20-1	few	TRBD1	TGCAGTGCTCTTGACAGGGTAAGCTCCTACAATGAGCAGTTCTTC	CSALDRVSSYNEQFF
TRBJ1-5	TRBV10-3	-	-	TGTGCCGTCCAGGGCAGCACCAATCAGCCCCAGCATTTT	CAVQGSTNQPQHF
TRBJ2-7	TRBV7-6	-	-	TGTGCCAGCAGCTTCTCAGGTAACATATACGAGCAGTACTTC	CASSFSGNIYEQYF
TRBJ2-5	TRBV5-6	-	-	TGTGCCAGCAGCTTGGGGGCGTGGGAGACCCAGTACTTC	CASSLGAWETQYF
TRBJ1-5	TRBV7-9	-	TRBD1	TGTGCCAGCAGCCAGGGGGGACAGGTCGGCAATCAGCCCCAGCATTTT	CASSQGGQVGNQPQHF
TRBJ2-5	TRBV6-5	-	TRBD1	TGTGCCAGCAAACCCGGGACAGGGGCGGGAGAGACCCAGTACTTC	CASKPGTGAGETQYF
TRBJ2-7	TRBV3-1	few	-	TGTGCCAGCAGCCTCCTATCGGGGGAAACCAGCCTCTCTTACGAGCAGTACTTC	CASSLLSGETSLSYEQYF
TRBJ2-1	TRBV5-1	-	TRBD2	TGCGCCAGCAAGGAGCGGGAGGTCCACAATGAGCAGTTCTTC	CASKEREVHNEQFF
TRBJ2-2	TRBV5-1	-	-	TGCGCCAGCTTTTATGCCGGGGAGCTGTTTTTT	CASFYAGELFF
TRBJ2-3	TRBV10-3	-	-	TGTGCCATCAGTGACCCAAGTGGGGGGCTGATCACAGATACGCAGTATTTT	CAISDPSGGLITDTQYF
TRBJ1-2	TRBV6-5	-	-	TGTGCCAGCGGGAGGCCCGGTTCTAACTATGGCTACACCTTC	CASGRPGSNYGYTF
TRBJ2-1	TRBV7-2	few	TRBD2	TGTGCCAGCAGCTTTCAAACAGCGGGGGCAAATGAGCAGTTCTTC	CASSFQTAGANEQFF
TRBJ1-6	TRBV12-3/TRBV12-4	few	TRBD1	TGTGCCAGCAGGGTGGGACAGGGGATTAGCTCCTATAATTCACCCCTCCACTTT	CASRVGQGISSYNSPLHF
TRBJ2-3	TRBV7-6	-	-	TGTGCCAGCAGCTTAGCAGGGGTCATAACAGATACGCAGTATTTT	CASSLAGVITDTQYF
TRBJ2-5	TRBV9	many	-	TGTGCCAGCAGCGTTGGCCCCCAAGAGACCCAGTACTTC	CASSVGPQETQYF
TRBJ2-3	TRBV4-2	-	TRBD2	TGTGCCAGCAGCCAAGCCCCCGGACTAGCGGACACAGATACGCAGTATTTT	CASSQAPGLADTDTQYF
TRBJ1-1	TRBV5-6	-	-	TGTGCCAGCAGCTTTCCACGACGCATGAACACTGAAGCTTTCTTT	CASSFPRRMNTEAFF
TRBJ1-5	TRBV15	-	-	TGTGCCACCAGCAGAGGAGAGGCAAATCAGCCCCAGCATTTT	CATSRGEANQPQHF
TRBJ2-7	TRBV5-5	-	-	TGTGCCAGCAGCCGGGGACCAGCGGGCTCGGGGGAGCAGTACTTC	CASSRGPAGSGEQYF